This T cell receptor (beta chain) derives from a study of blood T cell repertoires in COVID-19. Overall study: The United States, Italy and Spain were the sources of the acute and convalescent COVID-19 samples.

Some clones are missing from TCRdb's copy, which holds only in-frame ones; the method was immunoSEQ multiplex PCR. The profile shows around 100,000 clones, more than 75% of them singletons. V was pared by 2 bases and J by 4 bases, with 11 bases between. Per the germline V gene, CDR1 is SGHTA and CDR2 is FQGNSA. The CDR3 extends over 14 amino acids. This clonotype was obtained from a man aged 35 to 55 with acute or convalescent COVID-19. Sequencing input: peripheral blood. The chain uses TRBV7-2 and TRBJ1-2; possibly TRBD1 for D (5 bases). CDR3 residues: CASSLNRRVYGYTF. CDR3 nucleotide sequence: TGTGCCAGCAGCTTAAACAGGAGGGTCTATGGCTACACCTTC.